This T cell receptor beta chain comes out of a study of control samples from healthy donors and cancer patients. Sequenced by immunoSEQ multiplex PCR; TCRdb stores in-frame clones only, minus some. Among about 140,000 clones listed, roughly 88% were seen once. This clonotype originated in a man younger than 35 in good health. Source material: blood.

The CDR3 coding sequence is TGTGCCAGCATCGAGGTAGTAGCGGGGGACTCCGGAAATGAGCAGTTCTTC. Translated, it gives CASIEVVAGDSGNEQFF. V usage is TRBV2 and J usage is TRBJ2-1, with TRBD2 identical over 9 bases. The junction had 17 bases not matched to a gene; V was cut back by 7 bases and J by 7 bases. The CDR3 loop spans 17 amino acids. Germline V lookup: CDR1 SNHLY, CDR2 FYNNEI. Filled out from reference TRBV2 and TRBJ2-1, the complete variable domain reads EPEVTQTPSHQVTQMGQEVILRCVPISNHLYFYWYRQILGQKVEFLVSFYNNEISEKSEIFDDQFSVERPDGSNFTLKIRSTKLEDSAMYFCASIEVVAGDSGNEQFFGPGTRLTVL.